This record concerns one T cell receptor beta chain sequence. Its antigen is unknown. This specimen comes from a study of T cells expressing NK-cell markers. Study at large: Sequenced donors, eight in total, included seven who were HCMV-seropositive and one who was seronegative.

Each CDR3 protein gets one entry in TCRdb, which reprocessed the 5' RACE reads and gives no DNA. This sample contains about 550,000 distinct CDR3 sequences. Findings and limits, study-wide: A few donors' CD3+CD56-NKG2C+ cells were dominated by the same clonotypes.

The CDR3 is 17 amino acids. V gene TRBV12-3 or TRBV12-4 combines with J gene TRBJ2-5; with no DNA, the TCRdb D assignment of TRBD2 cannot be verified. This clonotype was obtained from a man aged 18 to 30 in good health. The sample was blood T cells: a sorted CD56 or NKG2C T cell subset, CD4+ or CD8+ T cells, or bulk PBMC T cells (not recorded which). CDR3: CASSLRSASGTQETQYF.